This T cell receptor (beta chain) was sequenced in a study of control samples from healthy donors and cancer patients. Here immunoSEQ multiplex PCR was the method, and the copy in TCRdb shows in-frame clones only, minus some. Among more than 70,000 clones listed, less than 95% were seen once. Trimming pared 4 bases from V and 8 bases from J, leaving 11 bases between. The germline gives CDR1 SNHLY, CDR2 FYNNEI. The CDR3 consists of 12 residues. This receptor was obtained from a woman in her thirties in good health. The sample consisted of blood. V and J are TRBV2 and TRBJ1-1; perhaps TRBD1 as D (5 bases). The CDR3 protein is CASSVRVLEAFF. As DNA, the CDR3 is TGTGCCAGCAGTGTCAGGGTTTTAGAAGCTTTCTTT.